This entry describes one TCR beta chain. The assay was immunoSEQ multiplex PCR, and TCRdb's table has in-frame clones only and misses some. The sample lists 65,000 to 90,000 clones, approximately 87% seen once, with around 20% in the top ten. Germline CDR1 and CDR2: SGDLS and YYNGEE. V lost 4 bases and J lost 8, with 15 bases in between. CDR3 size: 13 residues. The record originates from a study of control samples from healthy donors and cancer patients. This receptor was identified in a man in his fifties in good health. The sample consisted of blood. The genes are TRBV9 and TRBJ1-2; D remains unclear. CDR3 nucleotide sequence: TGTGCCAGCAGCTCAGCCCAGGTGGGGGGCTACACCTTC. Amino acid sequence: CASSSAQVGGYTF. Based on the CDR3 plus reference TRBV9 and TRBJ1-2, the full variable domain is DSGVTQTPKHLITATGQRVTLRCSPRSGDLSVYWYQQSLDQGLQFLIQYYNGEERAKGNILERFSAQQFPDLHSELNLSSLELGDSALYFCASSSAQVGGYTFGSGTRLTVV.